These 8 T cell receptor beta chains share one sample of origin, sequenced in a study of shared clonotypes between healthy human individuals. This table comes from immunoSEQ multiplex PCR, and its TCRdb copy is limited to in-frame clones, with some not included. The profile shows some 1 million clones, about 80% of them singletons. The source material was memory CD4+ T cells sorted from blood. Documented subset: CD45RA-negative fraction. The receptor set was obtained from a man aged 18 to 30 in good health.

The chain uses TRBV11-1 and TRBJ2-2; 9 bases match TRBD1. Germline values: CDR1 SGHAT, CDR2 FQDESV (reference sequence). This CDR3 has 16 residues. V lost 3 bases to trimming and J lost 5 bases; unmatched junction nucleotides: 7. In DNA form, the CDR3 reads TGTGCCAGCAGCTTCCTCACAGGGGGCGGGACCGGGGAGCTGTTTTTT. Protein: CASSFLTGGGTGELFF.

This clone was detected once. The V and J genes are TRBV4-1 and TRBJ2-1; TRBD2 aligns across 10 bases. Trimming cost V 4 bases and J 3 bases; bases outside gene matches: 6. This CDR3 is built from 16 residues. Germline CDR1 and CDR2: MGHRA and YSYEKL. The CDR3 DNA is TGCGCCAGCAGCCTCAGGACTAGCGGCGTCTACAATGAGCAGTTCTTC. It specifies CASSLRTSGVYNEQFF.

This clone showed up just once. The chain carries TRBV15 and TRBJ2-7; 7 bases match TRBD2. The junction had 17 bases not matched to a gene; V was cut back by 3 bases and J by 6 bases. This CDR3 has 17 amino acids. Germline lookup yields CDR1 LNHNV and CDR2 YYDKDF (reference sequence). The CDR3, as DNA: TGTGCCACCAGCAGGGCCCTCCCTGGGGCGGGAGTTACCGAGCAGTACTTC. Its protein product is CATSRALPGAGVTEQYF.

This clone came up a few times. This chain connects TRBV4-2 to TRBJ1-6; D perhaps matches TRBD1 (5 bases). Between the trimmed V and J ends, which lost 4 bases and 5 bases, there was a span of 18 bases. The germline gives CDR1 LGHNA, CDR2 YNFKEQ. The CDR3 has 17 residues. The CDR3, as DNA: TGTGCCAGCAGCCCACCCTCAGGGACCCCTGATAATTCACCCCTCCACTTT. Amino acids: CASSPPSGTPDNSPLHF.

This rearrangement joins TRBV28 to TRBJ1-1, with a possible D match to TRBD1 (5 bases). The germline V and J ends were trimmed by 0 bases and 2 bases, with 10 bases remaining between them. Germline CDR1 is MDHEN and CDR2 is SYDVKM. The CDR3 has 15 residues. The CDR3 loop is CASSLWGTANTEAFF. The CDR3 DNA reads as TGTGCCAGCAGTTTATGGGGGACCGCTAACACTGAAGCTTTCTTT.

V and J are TRBV18 and TRBJ2-5; D gene unclear. CDR3 length: 13 amino acids. The germline V and J ends were trimmed by 3 bases and 3 bases, with 8 bases remaining between them. The germline gives CDR1 KGHSH, CDR2 LQKENI. The CDR3 is CASSPTEKETQYF. The CDR3 DNA is TGTGCCAGCTCACCTACGGAAAAAGAGACCCAGTACTTC.

The V and J genes are TRBV30 and TRBJ2-1; D is uncertain. V was clipped by 3 bases and J by 3 bases, with 6 bases between them. CDR1 GTSNPN and CDR2 SVGIG come from the germline V gene (reference sequence). This CDR3 comprises 12 residues. The CDR3 protein is CAWRGSYNEQFF. CDR3 nucleotide sequence: TGTGCCTGGAGGGGTAGCTACAATGAGCAGTTCTTC.

This clone was seen a handful of times. The J gene is TRBJ2-1, the V gene TRBV18; D is possibly TRBD1 or TRBD2 (7 bases each). The CDR3 is made up of 16 amino acids. V was clipped by 4 bases and J by 0 bases, with 13 bases between them. Germline V gives CDR1 KGHSH, CDR2 LQKENI. The CDR3 here is CASSREGAGSYNEQFF. The CDR3 coding sequence is TGTGCCAGCTCACGGGAGGGGGCTGGCTCCTACAATGAGCAGTTCTTC.